The rows below give T cell receptor beta chains drawn from one sample of a study of cytomegalovirus exposure and HLA in healthy donors. Repertoires were generated with immunoSEQ multiplex PCR, while TCRdb's copy carries only in-frame clones and drops some. In the table there are about 140,000 clones, approximately 80% of which are singletons. The sequencing sample was made of PBMCs. The receptors here all came from a woman aged 35 to 49 in good health and CMV-seronegative. Each CDR3 is given with its conserved first and last residue. D genes are given only for firm matches. Part of the rows lack a size; the others show once, few, many or a class for expanded clones.

V gene	D gene	J gene	clone size	CDR3 protein	CDR3 DNA
TRBV10-3	TRBD1	TRBJ1-1	few	CAINEQGAGTEAFF	TGTGCCATCAACGAACAGGGGGCAGGCACTGAAGCTTTCTTT
TRBV7-9	.	TRBJ1-1	.	CASSLYFEAFF	TGTGCCAGCAGCTTATACTTTGAAGCTTTCTTT
TRBV29-1	TRBD1	TRBJ2-3	.	CSVGAGTGGTDTQYF	TGCAGCGTTGGCGCCGGGACAGGGGGCACAGATACGCAGTATTTT
TRBV5-5	TRBD2	TRBJ2-1	.	CASSLTSGHYNEQFF	TGTGCCAGCAGCTTAACTAGCGGGCACTACAATGAGCAGTTCTTC
TRBV19	TRBD1	TRBJ1-2	.	CATYFVGQGLLYGYTF	TGTGCCACATATTTTGTGGGACAGGGACTACTATATGGCTACACCTTC
TRBV5-6	.	TRBJ2-7	.	CASSLVLFCEQYF	TGTGCCAGCAGCTTGGTTCTGTTTTGCGAGCAGTACTTC
TRBV2	TRBD1	TRBJ1-5	.	CASSEGPGGGQPQHF	TGTGCCAGCAGTGAGGGGCCAGGGGGCGGTCAGCCCCAGCATTTT
TRBV2	.	TRBJ1-5	.	CASGRGYSNQPQHF	TGTGCCAGCGGTCGGGGTTATAGCAATCAGCCCCAGCATTTT
TRBV6-5	TRBD1	TRBJ2-7	once	CASSYSVQGVSNEQYF	TGTGCCAGCAGTTACTCGGTACAGGGGGTATCTAACGAGCAGTACTTC
TRBV18	.	TRBJ1-3	.	CASSDWTTHRYGNTIYF	TGTGCCAGCTCGGACTGGACCACGCATAGATATGGAAACACCATATATTTT
TRBV5-1	.	TRBJ1-2	.	CASSLRLSGYGYTF	TGCGCCAGCAGCTTGCGGCTTTCGGGATATGGCTACACCTTC
TRBV19	TRBD1	TRBJ2-2	.	CASRPGTGGRNTGELFF	TGTGCCAGTAGGCCCGGGACAGGGGGTCGAAACACCGGGGAGCTGTTTTTT
TRBV2	.	TRBJ2-3	.	CASSRRSDTQYF	TGTGCCAGCAGCCGGAGGTCAGATACGCAGTATTTT
TRBV7-9	.	TRBJ2-7	.	CSSSLGEEWQLNSYEQYF	TGTTCCAGCAGCTTAGGCGAGGAGTGGCAGCTCAATTCCTACGAGCAGTACTTC
TRBV10-3	TRBD1	TRBJ2-7	.	CAISGQGDEQYF	TGTGCCATCAGTGGACAGGGCGACGAGCAGTACTTC
TRBV27	.	TRBJ1-4	.	CASSLSAGYEKLFF	TGTGCCAGCAGTTTATCAGCAGGGTATGAAAAACTGTTTTTT
TRBV7-9	.	TRBJ2-7	.	CASSQGGYEQYF	TGTGCCAGCTCCCAAGGGGGCTACGAGCAGTACTTC
TRBV6-1	.	TRBJ1-2	.	CASYEGYGYTF	TGTGCCAGTTACGAGGGCTATGGCTACACCTTC
TRBV19	.	TRBJ2-1	once	CASSIPEFGYNEQFF	TGTGCCAGTAGTATACCCGAGTTCGGCTACAATGAGCAGTTCTTC
TRBV7-8	.	TRBJ1-3	.	CASSLGGLSGNTIYF	TGTGCCAGCAGCTTAGGGGGGCTAAGTGGAAACACCATATATTTT
TRBV29-1	TRBD1	TRBJ2-7	.	CSVVYGSTGRGVGQYF	TGCAGCGTTGTTTACGGGTCGACAGGGAGAGGGGTAGGGCAGTACTTC
TRBV6-5	TRBD1	TRBJ1-2	.	CASSQYRGLGYGYTF	TGTGCCAGCAGTCAGTACAGGGGGCTGGGGTATGGCTACACCTTC
TRBV5-8	TRBD1	TRBJ1-2	.	CASSFARTGSYGYTF	TGTGCCAGCAGCTTTGCCCGGACAGGGTCCTATGGCTACACCTTC
TRBV27	TRBD2	TRBJ2-1	.	CASSRISGSRYNEQFF	TGTGCCAGCAGTAGGATTAGCGGGAGCCGCTACAATGAGCAGTTCTTC
TRBV20-1	.	TRBJ1-2	.	CSAPIQYGYTF	TGCAGTGCCCCCATTCAGTATGGCTACACCTTC
TRBV9	.	TRBJ1-5	once	CASSVGGTDYQPQHF	TGTGCCAGCAGCGTAGGCGGAACCGACTATCAGCCCCAGCATTTT
TRBV12-2	.	TRBJ2-1	once	CASRFSGSRPYNEQFF	TGTGCAAGTCGCTTTAGCGGGAGTCGACCCTACAATGAGCAGTTCTTC
TRBV9	TRBD2	TRBJ2-3	.	CASSTGLARGDTQYF	TGTGCCAGCAGCACGGGACTAGCGAGAGGAGATACGCAGTATTTT
TRBV7-9	TRBD2	TRBJ2-7	.	CASSPRGLAGNEQYF	TGTGCCAGCAGCCCGAGGGGACTAGCGGGTAACGAGCAGTACTTC
TRBV6-1	.	TRBJ2-6	.	CASSAESSGANVLTF	TGTGCCAGCAGCGCTGAGAGTTCTGGGGCCAACGTCCTGACTTTC
TRBV28	.	TRBJ1-1	.	CASSSRRVLNTEAFF	TGTGCCAGCAGCTCTCGGCGGGTGTTAAACACTGAAGCTTTCTTT
TRBV6-5	TRBD1	TRBJ2-7	.	CASSYQGDRIYEQYF	TGTGCCAGCAGTTATCAAGGGGACAGAATCTACGAGCAGTACTTC
TRBV18	.	TRBJ1-6	few	CASSLYAPLRNSPLHF	TGTGCCAGCTCACTTTACGCCCCACTCAGGAATTCACCCCTCCACTTT
TRBV30	TRBD2	TRBJ2-4	.	CAWTKTGREGIQYF	TGTGCCTGGACAAAAACCGGCAGGGAGGGCATTCAGTACTTC
TRBV5-1	.	TRBJ1-1	few	CASSRGKVPNTEAFF	TGCGCCAGCAGCCGGGGTAAGGTGCCGAACACTGAAGCTTTCTTT
TRBV5-4	.	TRBJ1-1	few	CASSLAGGQPNTEAFF	TGTGCCAGCAGCTTGGCAGGAGGACAGCCGAACACTGAAGCTTTCTTT
TRBV7-2	.	TRBJ1-1	.	CASSLYGGSTEAFF	TGTGCCAGCAGCTTATACGGAGGGAGCACTGAAGCTTTCTTT
TRBV28	.	TRBJ1-2	.	CASSVWGPDGYTF	TGTGCCAGCAGTGTTTGGGGGCCGGATGGCTACACCTTC
TRBV5-4	TRBD2	TRBJ2-2	.	CASSSGLAGSNTGELFF	TGTGCCAGCAGCTCGGGACTAGCGGGGTCGAACACCGGGGAGCTGTTTTTT
TRBV6-6	.	TRBJ1-1	.	CASRIGPRTEAFF	TGTGCCAGCAGGATTGGCCCGAGGACTGAAGCTTTCTTT
TRBV20-1	.	TRBJ2-1	.	CSARGGGVEFF	TGCAGTGCTAGAGGCGGAGGAGTCGAGTTCTTC
TRBV28	.	TRBJ2-7	.	CASSQTGLHLYEQYF	TGTGCCAGCAGCCAGACAGGCCTCCACCTTTACGAGCAGTACTTC
TRBV4-2	TRBD1	TRBJ2-1	.	CASSDRVREQFF	TGTGCCAGCAGCGACAGGGTTCGTGAGCAGTTCTTC
TRBV4-1	TRBD1	TRBJ2-3	.	CASSQVRDSLTDTQYF	TGCGCCAGCAGCCAAGTACGGGACAGCCTCACAGATACGCAGTATTTT
TRBV29-1	TRBD1	TRBJ2-7	few	CSVELQGPYEQYF	TGCAGCGTTGAACTACAGGGGCCCTACGAGCAGTACTTC
TRBV7-9	TRBD1	TRBJ2-7	.	CASSIHRDRDEQYF	TGTGCCAGCAGCATCCACCGGGACAGGGACGAGCAGTACTTC
TRBV9	.	TRBJ1-6	once	CASSGPQGRTNSPLHF	TGTGCCAGCAGCGGACCCCAAGGACGGACAAATTCACCCCTCCACTTT
TRBV27	.	TRBJ1-4	.	CASSLWQGSEKLFF	TGTGCCAGCAGTTTATGGCAGGGATCGGAAAAACTGTTTTTT
TRBV28	.	TRBJ1-5	.	CASSLGGGSNQPQHF	TGTGCCAGCAGTTTAGGGGGCGGGAGCAATCAGCCCCAGCATTTT
TRBV21-1	.	TRBJ2-1	.	CASSKPPSHREALIAQFF	TGTGCCAGCAGCAAACCCCCGTCACACCGGGAGGCTCTAATCGCTCAGTTCTTC
TRBV6-5	.	TRBJ1-3	.	CASSYSRDSPGNTIYF	TGTGCCAGCAGTTACTCACGGGATTCTCCTGGAAACACCATATATTTT
TRBV11-2	TRBD2	TRBJ2-7	.	CATAGTSGEQYF	TGTGCCACCGCCGGGACTAGCGGGGAGCAGTACTTC
TRBV9	.	TRBJ2-1	.	CASSVVGSSYNEQFF	TGTGCCAGCAGCGTAGTGGGCAGCTCCTACAATGAGCAGTTCTTC
TRBV7-6	TRBD1	TRBJ1-1	.	CASSLAPPGQVGNTEAFF	TGTGCCAGCAGCTTAGCGCCTCCCGGACAGGTGGGAAACACTGAAGCTTTCTTT
TRBV10-1	TRBD1	TRBJ2-2	.	CASSESGGQGTGELFF	TGCGCCAGCAGTGAGTCTGGGGGACAGGGCACCGGGGAGCTGTTTTTT
TRBV19	TRBD1	TRBJ2-1	.	CASSFRDRNNEQFF	TGTGCCAGTAGTTTCCGGGACAGAAACAATGAGCAGTTCTTC
TRBV25-1	.	TRBJ1-1	.	CASSDQGNTEAFF	TGTGCCAGCAGTGACCAGGGGAACACTGAAGCTTTCTTT
TRBV5-6	.	TRBJ2-1	.	CASSFLNNEQFF	TGTGCCAGCAGTTTTTTAAACAATGAGCAGTTCTTC
TRBV7-2	.	TRBJ1-2	.	CASSPGGQNYGYTF	TGTGCCAGCAGCCCGGGGGGGCAGAACTATGGCTACACCTTC